This is a list of T cell receptor beta chains from one sample in a study of CD8+CD57+ T cells in acquired aplastic anemia. TCRdb used MiXCR to reprocess the reads, holding one entry per CDR3 protein. The sample carries 150,000 to 200,000 distinct CDR3 sequences, about 60% recorded once. The sample comprised sorted CD4+, CD8+, or CD8+CD57+ T cells (not recorded which) from PBMCs. The receptor source for this set is a human donor with aplastic anemia. CDR3s include the opening cysteine and the closing phenylalanine or tryptophan. Fields, in order: J gene, D gene, clone size, V gene, CDR3 DNA, CDR3 protein. The D gene is left open where the match is weak. Rows may omit the clone size; those that give it use once, few, many or a size class.

J gene: TRBJ2-7; D gene: -; clone size: -; V gene: TRBV7-9; CDR3 DNA: TGTGCCAGCAGCCGATACACCGGGGAGCAGTACTTC; CDR3 protein: CASSRYTGEQYF
J gene: TRBJ2-7; D gene: -; clone size: once; V gene: TRBV20-1; CDR3 DNA: TGCAGTGCTTACGGACCGTTCCACGAGCAGTACTTC; CDR3 protein: CSAYGPFHEQYF
J gene: TRBJ2-1; D gene: TRBD2; clone size: -; V gene: TRBV12-3/TRBV12-4; CDR3 DNA: TGTGCCAGCAGTTTTGTTGCGGGAGCTTGGAATGAGCAGTTCTTC; CDR3 protein: CASSFVAGAWNEQFF
J gene: TRBJ1-1; D gene: -; clone size: once; V gene: TRBV7-9; CDR3 DNA: TGTGCCAGCAGCTTCAAGGGACGGACTGAAGCTTTCTTT; CDR3 protein: CASSFKGRTEAFF
J gene: TRBJ1-2; D gene: TRBD1; clone size: -; V gene: TRBV29-1; CDR3 DNA: TGCAGCGTCCCCGGGACAGGGGGCCTCTGGGACTATGGCTACACCTTC; CDR3 protein: CSVPGTGGLWDYGYTF
J gene: TRBJ1-1; D gene: TRBD1; clone size: few; V gene: TRBV28; CDR3 DNA: TGTGCCAGCAGTTGGACAGGGGGGGGGACTGAAGCTTTCTTT; CDR3 protein: CASSWTGGGTEAFF
J gene: TRBJ2-1; D gene: -; clone size: -; V gene: TRBV29-1; CDR3 DNA: TGCAGCGTCGACTTTAGGGGTGTGCCAGGCAATGAGCAGTTCTTC; CDR3 protein: CSVDFRGVPGNEQFF
J gene: TRBJ2-7; D gene: TRBD1; clone size: -; V gene: TRBV15; CDR3 DNA: TGTGCCACCAGCAGGACAGGGGACCACGAGCAGTACTTC; CDR3 protein: CATSRTGDHEQYF
J gene: TRBJ2-7; D gene: TRBD2; clone size: few; V gene: TRBV10-2; CDR3 DNA: TGCGCCAGCAGTGGATCTAGCGGTATCTACGAGCAGTACTTC; CDR3 protein: CASSGSSGIYEQYF
J gene: TRBJ2-3; D gene: -; clone size: many; V gene: TRBV7-9; CDR3 DNA: TGTGCCAGCAGCCCGCAGACGACAGATACGCAGTATTTT; CDR3 protein: CASSPQTTDTQYF